This T cell receptor (beta chain) was captured in a study of blood T cell repertoires in COVID-19. Either two negative PCRs, clearance, or symptom resolution qualified Cohort 3 donors as recovered. Between the trimmed V and J ends, which lost 7 bases and 2 bases, there was a span of 36 bases. CDR3 length: 21 residues. Germline V gene data show CDR1 as MGHRA and CDR2 as YSYEKL. TCRdb keeps only in-frame clones here, not all; method: immunoSEQ multiplex PCR. Of around 450,000 clones in the sample, roughly 87% were seen once. The V gene is TRBV4-1, the J gene TRBJ2-7; TRBD2 might be the D (6 bases). Specimen: PBMCs or T cells enriched from blood (not recorded which). The receptor comes from a young woman who had recovered from COVID-19. This CDR3 reads CASITSREIEFGEAGPYEQYF. The CDR3 DNA sequence: TGCGCCAGCATTACGTCGCGGGAAATCGAATTCGGGGAGGCAGGCCCCTACGAGCAGTACTTC.